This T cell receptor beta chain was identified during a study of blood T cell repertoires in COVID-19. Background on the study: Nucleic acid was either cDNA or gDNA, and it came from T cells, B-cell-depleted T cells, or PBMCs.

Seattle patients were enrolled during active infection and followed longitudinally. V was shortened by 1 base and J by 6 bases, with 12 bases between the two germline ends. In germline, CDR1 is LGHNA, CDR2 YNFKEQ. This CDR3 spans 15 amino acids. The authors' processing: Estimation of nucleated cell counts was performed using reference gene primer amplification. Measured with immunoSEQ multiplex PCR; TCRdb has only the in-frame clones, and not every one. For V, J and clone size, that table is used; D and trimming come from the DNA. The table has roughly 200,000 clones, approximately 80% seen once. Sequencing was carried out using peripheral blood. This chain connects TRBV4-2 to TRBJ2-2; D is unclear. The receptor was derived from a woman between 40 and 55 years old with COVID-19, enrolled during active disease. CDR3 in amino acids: CASSQVNPLAGELFF. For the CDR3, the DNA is TGTGCCAGCAGCCAAGTGAACCCCCTAGCCGGGGAGCTGTTTTTT.